This T cell receptor (beta chain) emerged from a study of blood T cell repertoires in COVID-19. At the level of the study: T cells, B-cell-depleted T cells, or PBMCs provided the cDNA or gDNA that served as material.

Original processing methods: Amplified reference gene primers provided the basis for estimating nucleated cell counts. The protocol was immunoSEQ multiplex PCR, while the TCRdb copy is restricted to in-frame clones and leaves out a portion. The DNA gave D and trimming, while V, J and clone size come from that table. This table has 65,000 or so clones, 75% to 90% appearing once. CDR3 length: 16 amino acids. Germline assignment: CDR1 SGHTS and CDR2 YDEGEE. The V and J ends lost 4 bases and 5 bases, in that order; junction bases with no gene match: 7. The sample was peripheral blood. The chain links TRBV5-8 to TRBJ2-2; 11 positions agree with TRBD2. The clonotype comes from a man older than 75 with acute or convalescent COVID-19. DNA of the CDR3: TGTGCCAGCAGCCCCCTACTAGCGGGGGTGACCGGGGAGCTGTTTTTT. It specifies CASSPLLAGVTGELFF.